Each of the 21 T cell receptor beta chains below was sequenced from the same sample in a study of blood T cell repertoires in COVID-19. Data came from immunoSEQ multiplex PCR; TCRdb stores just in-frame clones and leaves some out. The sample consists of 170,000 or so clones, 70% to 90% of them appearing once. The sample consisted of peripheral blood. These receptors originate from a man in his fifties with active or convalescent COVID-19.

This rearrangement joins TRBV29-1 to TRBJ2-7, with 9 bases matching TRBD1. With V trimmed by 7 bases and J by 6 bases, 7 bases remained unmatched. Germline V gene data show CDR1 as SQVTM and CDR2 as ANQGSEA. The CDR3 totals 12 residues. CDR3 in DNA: TGCAGCGGCCGGGACAGGGTAGGCGAGCAGTACTTC. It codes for CSGRDRVGEQYF.

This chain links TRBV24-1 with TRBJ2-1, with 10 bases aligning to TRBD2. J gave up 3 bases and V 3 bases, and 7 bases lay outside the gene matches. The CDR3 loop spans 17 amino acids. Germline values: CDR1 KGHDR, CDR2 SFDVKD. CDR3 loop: CATSDPSGTSDYNEQFF. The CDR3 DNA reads TGTGCCACCAGTGATCCCTCCGGGACTAGCGACTACAATGAGCAGTTCTTC.

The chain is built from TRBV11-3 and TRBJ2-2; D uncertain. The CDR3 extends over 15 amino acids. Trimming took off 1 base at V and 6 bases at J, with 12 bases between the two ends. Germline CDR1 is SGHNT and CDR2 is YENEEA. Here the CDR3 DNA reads TGTGCCAGCAGCTTAGGAGCAGGATTGGCCGGGGAGCTGTTTTTT. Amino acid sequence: CASSLGAGLAGELFF.

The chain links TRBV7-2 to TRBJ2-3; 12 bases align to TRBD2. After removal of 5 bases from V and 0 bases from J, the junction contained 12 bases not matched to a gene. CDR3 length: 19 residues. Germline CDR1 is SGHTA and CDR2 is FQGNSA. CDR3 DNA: TGTGCCAGCAGCCTCCTAGTTCCCGGACTAGCGGGGAGCACAGATACGCAGTATTTT. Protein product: CASSLLVPGLAGSTDTQYF.

CDR3 nucleotides: TGTGCCAGCAGTTACTCGAATCTGGGCAAGCAGTACTTC. Amino acid sequence: CASSYSNLGKQYF. The V call is TRBV6-5, the J call TRBJ2-7; no firm D call. Trimming removed 0 bases from V and 8 bases from J, with 11 bases in between. CDR1 is MNHEY and CDR2 is SVGAGI in the germline V gene. The CDR3 is 13 amino acids.

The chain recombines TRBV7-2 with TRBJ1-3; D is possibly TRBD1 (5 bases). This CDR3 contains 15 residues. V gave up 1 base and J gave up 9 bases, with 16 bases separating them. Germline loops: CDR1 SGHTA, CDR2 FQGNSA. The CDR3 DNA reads TGTGCCAGCAGCTTAGACACCGGGGGGAGGGGCACCATATATTTT. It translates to CASSLDTGGRGTIYF.

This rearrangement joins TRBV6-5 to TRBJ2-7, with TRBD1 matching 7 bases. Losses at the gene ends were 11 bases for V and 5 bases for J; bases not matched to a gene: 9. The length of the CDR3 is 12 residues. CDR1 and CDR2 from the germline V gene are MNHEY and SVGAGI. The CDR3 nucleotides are TGTGCCTCCGCTGAGGGGGCGGACGAGCAGTACTTC. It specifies CASAEGADEQYF.

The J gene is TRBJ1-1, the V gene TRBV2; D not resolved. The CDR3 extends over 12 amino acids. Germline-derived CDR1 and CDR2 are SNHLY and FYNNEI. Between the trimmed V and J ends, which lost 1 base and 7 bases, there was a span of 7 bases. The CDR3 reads CASSEEPVEAFF. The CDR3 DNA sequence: TGTGCCAGCAGTGAAGAACCAGTTGAAGCTTTCTTT.

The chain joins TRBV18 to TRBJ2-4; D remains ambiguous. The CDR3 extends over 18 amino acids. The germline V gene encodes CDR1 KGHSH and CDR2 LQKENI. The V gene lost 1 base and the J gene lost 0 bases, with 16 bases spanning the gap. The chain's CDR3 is CASSPLSSVSIAKNIQYF. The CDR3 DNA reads TGTGCCAGCTCACCACTCTCCAGCGTATCAATAGCCAAAAACATTCAGTACTTC.

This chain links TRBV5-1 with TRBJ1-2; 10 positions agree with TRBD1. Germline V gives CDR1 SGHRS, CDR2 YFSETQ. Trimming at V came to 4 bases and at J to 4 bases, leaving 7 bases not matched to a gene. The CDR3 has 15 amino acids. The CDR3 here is CASSKGQGIIYGYTF. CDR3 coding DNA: TGCGCCAGCAGCAAGGGACAGGGGATTATCTATGGCTACACCTTC.

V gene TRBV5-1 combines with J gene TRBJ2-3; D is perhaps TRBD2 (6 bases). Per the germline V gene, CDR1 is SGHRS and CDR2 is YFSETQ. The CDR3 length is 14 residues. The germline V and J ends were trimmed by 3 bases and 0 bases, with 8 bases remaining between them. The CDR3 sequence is CASSWDWSTDTQYF. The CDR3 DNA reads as TGCGCCAGCAGCTGGGACTGGAGCACAGATACGCAGTATTTT.

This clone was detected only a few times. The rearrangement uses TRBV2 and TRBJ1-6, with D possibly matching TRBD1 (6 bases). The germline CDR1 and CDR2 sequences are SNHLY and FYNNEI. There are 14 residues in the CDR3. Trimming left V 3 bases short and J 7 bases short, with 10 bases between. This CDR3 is CASSEDRINSPLHF. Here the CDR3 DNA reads TGTGCCAGCAGTGAGGACAGAATCAATTCACCCCTCCACTTT.

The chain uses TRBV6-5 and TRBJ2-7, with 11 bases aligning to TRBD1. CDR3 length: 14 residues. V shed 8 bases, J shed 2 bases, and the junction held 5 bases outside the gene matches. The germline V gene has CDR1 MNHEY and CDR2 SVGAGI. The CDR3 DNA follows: TGTGCCAGCGTCCGGGACAGGGGGGCCTACGAGCAGTACTTC. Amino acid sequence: CASVRDRGAYEQYF.

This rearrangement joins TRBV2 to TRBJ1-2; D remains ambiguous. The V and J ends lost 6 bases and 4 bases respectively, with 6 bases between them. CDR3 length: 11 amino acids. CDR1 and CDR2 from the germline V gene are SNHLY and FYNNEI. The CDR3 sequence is CASSLSYGYTF. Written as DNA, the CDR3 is TGTGCCAGCAGCCTTAGCTATGGCTACACCTTC. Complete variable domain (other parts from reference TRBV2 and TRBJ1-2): EPEVTQTPSHQVTQMGQEVILRCVPISNHLYFYWYRQILGQKVEFLVSFYNNEISEKSEIFDDQFSVERPDGSNFTLKIRSTKLEDSAMYFCASSLSYGYTFGSGTRLTVV.

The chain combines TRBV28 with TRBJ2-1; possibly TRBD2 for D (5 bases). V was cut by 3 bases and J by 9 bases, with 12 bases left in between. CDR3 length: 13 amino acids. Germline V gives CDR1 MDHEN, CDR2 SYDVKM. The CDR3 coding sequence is TGTGCCAGCAGTTTGACCCTAGCTTCTGAGCAGTTCTTC. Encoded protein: CASSLTLASEQFF.

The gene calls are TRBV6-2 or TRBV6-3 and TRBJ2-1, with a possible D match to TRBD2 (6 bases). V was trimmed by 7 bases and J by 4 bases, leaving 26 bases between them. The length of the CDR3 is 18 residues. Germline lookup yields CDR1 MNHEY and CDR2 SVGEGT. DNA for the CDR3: TGTGCCAGCACCCCCCTGAGGGGCGGGGCGAAGGATTACAATGAGCAGTTCTTC. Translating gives CASTPLRGGAKDYNEQFF.

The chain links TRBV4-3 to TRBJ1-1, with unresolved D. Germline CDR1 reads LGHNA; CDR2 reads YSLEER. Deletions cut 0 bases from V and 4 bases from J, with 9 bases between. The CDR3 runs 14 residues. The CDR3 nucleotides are TGCGCCAGCAGCCAAGATCTAGTCAGCACTGAAGCTTTCTTT. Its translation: CASSQDLVSTEAFF.

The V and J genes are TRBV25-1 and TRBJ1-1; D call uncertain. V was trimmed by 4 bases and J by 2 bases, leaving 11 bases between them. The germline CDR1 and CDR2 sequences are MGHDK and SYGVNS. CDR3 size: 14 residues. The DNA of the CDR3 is TGTGCCAGCAGTGCTCCTGGAGACAACACTGAAGCTTTCTTT. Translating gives CASSAPGDNTEAFF.

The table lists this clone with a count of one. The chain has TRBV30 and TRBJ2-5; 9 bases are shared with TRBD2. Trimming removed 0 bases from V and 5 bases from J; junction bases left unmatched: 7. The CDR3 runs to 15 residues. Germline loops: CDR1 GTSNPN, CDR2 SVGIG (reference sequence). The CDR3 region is CAWSVRAGGLETQYF. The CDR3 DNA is TGTGCCTGGAGTGTACGTGCGGGGGGGCTGGAGACCCAGTACTTC.

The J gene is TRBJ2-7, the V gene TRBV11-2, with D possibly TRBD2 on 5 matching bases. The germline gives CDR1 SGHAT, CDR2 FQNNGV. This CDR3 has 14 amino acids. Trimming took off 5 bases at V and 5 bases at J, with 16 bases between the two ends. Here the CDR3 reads CASSPSRGSNEQYF. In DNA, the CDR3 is TGTGCCAGCAGCCCCTCCCGCGGGTCCAACGAGCAGTACTTC.

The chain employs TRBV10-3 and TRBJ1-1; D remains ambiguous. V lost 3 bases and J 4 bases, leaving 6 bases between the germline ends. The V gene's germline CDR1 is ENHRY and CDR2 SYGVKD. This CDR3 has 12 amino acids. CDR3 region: CAISEEVTEAFF. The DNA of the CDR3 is TGTGCCATCAGTGAAGAGGTCACTGAAGCTTTCTTT.